The clone carrying this T cell receptor (beta chain) was found many times. Its target is not known. Diagnosis relied on clinical symptoms, serum thyroxine and TRAb, thyroid ultrasound and orbital computed tomography. Using around 10 ml of fresh peripheral blood, PBMCs were prepared. TCR beta CDR3 region amplification was performed from RNA transcripts. Researchers ran a first-round RT-PCR on the TCR CDR3 using the HTBI primer set. From the multiplex PCR reads, TCRdb called clonotypes with MiXCR, one entry per CDR3 protein. The top ten hold approximately 15% of the sample, which has a few hundred thousand distinct CDR3 sequences, 12% to 15% seen once. The data were taken from a study of T cells in Graves' hyperthyroidism and ophthalmopathy. Across the whole study: At the time of initial diagnosis and before any treatment, peripheral blood was collected. General study points: Researchers report that a 13 V-J model separated ophthalmopathy from stable hyperthyroidism.

The CDR3 is 14 amino acids. From germline, CDR1 is DFQATT and CDR2 SNEGSKA (reference sequence). V shed 1 base and J shed 3 bases, with 11 bases lying between them. Sequenced input: blood. The sequence derives from a woman in her 40s with Graves' hyperthyroidism. The chain has TRBV20-1 and TRBJ2-3; D uncertain. CDR3 DNA sequence: TGCAGTGCTAGAGTGGGCGGTTTTACAGATACGCAGTATTTT. Amino acid sequence: CSARVGGFTDTQYF.